This passage covers 13 T cell receptor beta chains from one sample sequenced in a study of identifying expanded T cells in peripheral blood. TCRdb's copy holds only in-frame clones and misses some; the assay was immunoSEQ multiplex PCR. The data hold about 85,000 clones, with about nine tenths observed a single time. Sequenced: blood. The receptors were sampled from a person aged 18 to 70 in good health.

This clone appeared a single time. The chain carries TRBV5-1 and TRBJ2-7; 9 bases line up with TRBD1. The germline V gene encodes CDR1 SGHRS and CDR2 YFSETQ. The CDR3 length is 15 residues. V was clipped by 4 bases and J by 4 bases; unmatched bases: 9. The CDR3 DNA sequence: TGCGCCAGCAGCCCCGGGACAGGGAAAAGGTACGAGCAGTACTTC. It yields the protein CASSPGTGKRYEQYF. The complete variable domain, with remaining parts taken from reference TRBV5-1 and TRBJ2-7, reads KAGVTQTPRYLIKTRGQQVTLSCSPISGHRSVSWYQQTPGQGLQFLFEYFSETQRNKGNFPGRFSGRQFSNSRSEMNVSTLELGDSALYLCASSPGTGKRYEQYFGPGTRLTVT.

This CDR3 reads CASSQNPRELRGPNTIYF. For the CDR3, the DNA is TGCGCCAGCAGCCAAAACCCCCGGGAGCTCAGGGGACCAAACACCATATATTTT. The rearrangement joins TRBV4-3 to TRBJ1-3; D is perhaps TRBD1 (6 bases). Trimming cost V 2 bases and J 6 bases, with 23 bases left between them. Germline V gene data show CDR1 as LGHNA and CDR2 as YSLEER. This CDR3 contains 18 residues.

The chain carries TRBV7-9 and TRBJ2-3; 9 positions match TRBD2. Germline CDR1 reads SEHNR; CDR2 reads FQNEAQ (reference sequence). The CDR3 loop spans 15 amino acids. V gave up 4 bases and J gave up 5 bases; unmatched junction bases: 7. CDR3 residues: CASSSTGTSLDTQYF. The DNA for the CDR3 is TGTGCCAGCAGCTCCACCGGGACTAGCCTAGATACGCAGTATTTT.

The chain recombines TRBV18 with TRBJ2-5; TRBD1 might be the D (6 bases). In germline, CDR1 is KGHSH, CDR2 LQKENI. V was pared by 3 bases and J by 4 bases, with 24 bases between. The CDR3 contains 18 residues. The CDR3 reads CASSPEVGATGWGETQYF. The CDR3 region has the DNA TGTGCCAGCTCACCGGAAGTGGGCGCAACAGGGTGGGGAGAGACCCAGTACTTC.

The chain joins TRBV27 to TRBJ2-1, with D tentatively TRBD2 (6 bases). The CDR3 is made up of 16 amino acids. V was shortened by 5 bases and J by 4 bases, with 18 bases between the two germline ends. The germline CDR1 and CDR2 sequences are MNHEY and SMNVEV (reference sequence). CDR3 region: CASSTLTRPFYNEQFF. The CDR3 nucleotides are TGTGCCAGCAGTACCCTGACTAGACCATTTTACAATGAGCAGTTCTTC.

The CDR3 DNA follows: TGTGCCAGCTCTATCAGTCAGGGCACTGAAGCTTTCTTT. The encoded protein is CASSISQGTEAFF. The chain couples TRBV27 to TRBJ1-1; a possible D gene is TRBD1 (5 bases). With 8 bases removed from V and 4 bases from J, the gap between germline ends came to 14 bases. The germline V gene has CDR1 MNHEY and CDR2 SMNVEV (reference sequence). The CDR3 loop spans 13 amino acids.

The V gene is TRBV7-6, the J gene TRBJ2-3; 9 bases are shared with TRBD1. Germline trimming cut 4 bases from V and 2 bases from J; bases unmatched to any gene: 10. The CDR3 has 17 amino acids. Germline loops: CDR1 SGHVS, CDR2 FNYEAQ. The CDR3, as DNA: TGTGCCAGCAGCTCGACCTACAGGGGGCGAAACACAGATACGCAGTATTTT. Residues: CASSSTYRGRNTDTQYF.

The V call is TRBV29-1, the J call TRBJ2-1, with a weak D call TRBD1 (5 bases). The germline gives CDR1 SQVTM, CDR2 ANQGSEA. The CDR3 consists of 13 residues. The germline V and J ends were trimmed by 2 bases and 6 bases, with 11 bases remaining between them. The CDR3 DNA reads TGCAGCGTTGAAAAAGGCCAGGGCAATGAGCAGTTCTTC. Encoded protein: CSVEKGQGNEQFF.

This sequence joins TRBV19 and TRBJ2-5; perhaps TRBD1 as D (5 bases). The V end was cut by 7 bases, the J end by 5 bases, with 14 bases between. The CDR3 sequence is 13 residues long. The germline V gene has CDR1 LNHDA and CDR2 SQIVND (reference sequence). CDR3 sequence reads: CASTLAPGETQYF. The CDR3 DNA reads as TGTGCCAGTACCCTCGCGCCAGGGGAGACCCAGTACTTC.

The gene calls are TRBV15 and TRBJ1-1; D not resolved. This CDR3 spans 13 amino acids. Looked up from germline, CDR1 is LNHNV and CDR2 is YYDKDF (reference sequence). Trimming shortened V by 0 bases and J by 8 bases, and 10 bases separated the two germline ends. CDR3 DNA: TGTGCCACCAGCAGAGATCTGTCTAGGGAAGCTTTCTTT. Its protein product is CATSRDLSREAFF.

The gene calls are TRBV7-3 and TRBJ2-1; TRBD1 is a possible D gene (6 bases). The V end was cut by 4 bases, the J end by 4 bases, with 8 bases between. Germline loops: CDR1 SGHTA, CDR2 FQGTGA. This CDR3 is built from 13 residues. CDR3 sequence reads: CASSSGQYNEQFF. CDR3 bases: TGTGCCAGCAGCTCCGGACAGTACAATGAGCAGTTCTTC.

This rearrangement joins TRBV5-1 to TRBJ2-3; no definite D call. The germline V gene encodes CDR1 SGHRS and CDR2 YFSETQ. Trimming removed 4 bases from V and 1 base from J, with 10 bases in between. The CDR3 has 14 residues. The CDR3: CASSPLSGTDTQYF. CDR3 in DNA: TGCGCCAGCAGCCCGCTAAGCGGCACAGATACGCAGTATTTT.

The chain uses TRBV11-1 and TRBJ2-7, with 11 bases lining up with TRBD1. From germline, CDR1 is SGHAT and CDR2 FQDESV (reference sequence). Trimming took 5 bases from V and 5 from J; bases not matched to a gene: 5. The CDR3 runs 14 residues. This CDR3 reads CASSLGQGANEQYF. The CDR3 DNA reads as TGTGCCAGCAGCCTTGGACAGGGGGCAAACGAGCAGTACTTC.